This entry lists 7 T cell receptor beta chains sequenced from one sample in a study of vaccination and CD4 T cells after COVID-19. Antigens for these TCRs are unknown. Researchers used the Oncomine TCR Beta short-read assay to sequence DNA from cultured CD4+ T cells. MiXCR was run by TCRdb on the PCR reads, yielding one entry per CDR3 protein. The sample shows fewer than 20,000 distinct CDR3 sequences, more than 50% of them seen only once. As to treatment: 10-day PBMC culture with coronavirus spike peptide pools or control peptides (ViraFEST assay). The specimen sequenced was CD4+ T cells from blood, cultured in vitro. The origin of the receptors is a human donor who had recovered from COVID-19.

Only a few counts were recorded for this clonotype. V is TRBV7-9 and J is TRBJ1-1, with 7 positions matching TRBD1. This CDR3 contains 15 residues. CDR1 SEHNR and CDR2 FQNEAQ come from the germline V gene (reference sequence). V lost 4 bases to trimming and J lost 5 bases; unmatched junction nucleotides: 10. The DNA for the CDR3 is TGTGCCAGCAGCTCCCTGAGGGGGCCTTGGACTGAAGCTTTCTTT. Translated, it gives CASSSLRGPWTEAFF.

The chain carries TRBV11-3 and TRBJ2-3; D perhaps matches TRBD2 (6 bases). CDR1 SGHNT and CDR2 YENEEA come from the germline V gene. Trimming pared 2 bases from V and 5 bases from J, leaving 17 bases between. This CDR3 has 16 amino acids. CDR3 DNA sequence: TGTGCCAGCAGCTTACGAAACCGGGAGCGTGGAGATACGCAGTATTTT. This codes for CASSLRNRERGDTQYF.

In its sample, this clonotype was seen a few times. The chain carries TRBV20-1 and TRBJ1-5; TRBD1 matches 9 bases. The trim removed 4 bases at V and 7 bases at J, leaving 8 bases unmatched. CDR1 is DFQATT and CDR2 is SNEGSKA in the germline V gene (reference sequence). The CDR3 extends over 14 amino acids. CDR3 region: CSATPGQGKQPQHF. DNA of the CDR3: TGCAGTGCTACCCCGGGACAGGGTAAACAGCCCCAGCATTTT.

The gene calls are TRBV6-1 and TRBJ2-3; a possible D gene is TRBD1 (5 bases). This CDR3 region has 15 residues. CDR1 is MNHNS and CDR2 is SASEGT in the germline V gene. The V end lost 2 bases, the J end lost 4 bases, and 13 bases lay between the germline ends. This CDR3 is CASSERLWGADTQYF. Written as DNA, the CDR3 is TGTGCCAGCAGTGAAAGGCTTTGGGGCGCAGATACGCAGTATTTT.

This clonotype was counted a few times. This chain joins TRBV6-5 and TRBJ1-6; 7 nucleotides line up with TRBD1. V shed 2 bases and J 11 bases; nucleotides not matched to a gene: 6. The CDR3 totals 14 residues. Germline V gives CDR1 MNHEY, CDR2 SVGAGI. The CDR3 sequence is CASSYGEGATPLHF. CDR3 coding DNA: TGTGCCAGCAGTTACGGGGAGGGGGCGACACCCCTCCACTTT.

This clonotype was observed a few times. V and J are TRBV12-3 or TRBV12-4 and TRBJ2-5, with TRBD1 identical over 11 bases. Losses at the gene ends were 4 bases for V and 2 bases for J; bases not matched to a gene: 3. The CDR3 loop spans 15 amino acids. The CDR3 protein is CASSSRDRGQETQYF. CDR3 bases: TGTGCCAGCAGTTCCCGGGACAGGGGGCAAGAGACCCAGTACTTC.

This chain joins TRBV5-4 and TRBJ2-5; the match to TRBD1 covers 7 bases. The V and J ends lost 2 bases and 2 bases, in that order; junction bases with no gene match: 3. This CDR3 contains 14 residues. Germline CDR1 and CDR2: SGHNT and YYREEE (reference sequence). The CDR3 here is CASSFWDRQETQYF. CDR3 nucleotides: TGTGCCAGCAGCTTTTGGGACAGACAAGAGACCCAGTACTTC.